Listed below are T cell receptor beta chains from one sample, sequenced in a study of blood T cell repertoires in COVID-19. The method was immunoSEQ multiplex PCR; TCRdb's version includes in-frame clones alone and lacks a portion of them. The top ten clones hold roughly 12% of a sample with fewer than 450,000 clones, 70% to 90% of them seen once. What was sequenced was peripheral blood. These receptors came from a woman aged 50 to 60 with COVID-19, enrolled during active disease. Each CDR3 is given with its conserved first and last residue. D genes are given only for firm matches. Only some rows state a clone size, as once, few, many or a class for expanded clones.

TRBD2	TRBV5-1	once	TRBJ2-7	TGCGCCAGCAGCTTGGACGGGGGGGCCTACGAGCAGTACTTC	CASSLDGGAYEQYF
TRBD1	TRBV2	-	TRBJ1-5	TGTGCCAGCGGACAGGGGGGGCATCAGCCCCAGCATTTT	CASGQGGHQPQHF
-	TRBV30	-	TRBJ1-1	TGTGCCTGGAGTGGTCGGGGGTCCTTGAACACTGAAGCTTTCTTT	CAWSGRGSLNTEAFF
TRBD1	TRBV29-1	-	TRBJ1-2	TGCAGCGTTGGGCGAGGGGGCCAGAGCTATGGCTACACCTTC	CSVGRGGQSYGYTF
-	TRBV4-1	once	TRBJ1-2	TGCGCCAGCAGCCAAGACACAGGGTGGGGCTACACCTTC	CASSQDTGWGYTF
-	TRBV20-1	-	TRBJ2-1	TGCAGTGCTAGTAGTAACGGGGACTACAATGAGCAGTTCTTC	CSASSNGDYNEQFF
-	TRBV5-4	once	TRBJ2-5	TGTGCCAGCAGCTTGGGGAGCGAAGAGACCCAGTACTTC	CASSLGSEETQYF
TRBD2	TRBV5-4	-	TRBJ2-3	TGTGCGCACGGAGCGGGGGGCCGGGCGGATACGCAGTATTTT	CAHGAGGRADTQYF
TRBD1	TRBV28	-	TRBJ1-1	TGTGCCAGCAGTTTAGCGCCCTCAACAGGGGCAGAAGCTTTCTTT	CASSLAPSTGAEAFF
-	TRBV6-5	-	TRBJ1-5	TGTGCCAGCAGTTACGGACTCAATCAGCCCCAGCATTTT	CASSYGLNQPQHF
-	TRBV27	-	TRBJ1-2	TGTGCCAGCAGTTATGGACAGAACTATGGCTACACCTTC	CASSYGQNYGYTF
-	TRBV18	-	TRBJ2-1	TGTGCCAGCTCACCACCTGCGACTCAGCCCTACAATGAGCAGTTCTTC	CASSPPATQPYNEQFF
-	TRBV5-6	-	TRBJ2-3	TGTGCCAGCAGCTCCCTCGGCACTAGAAGCACAGATACGCAGTATTTT	CASSSLGTRSTDTQYF
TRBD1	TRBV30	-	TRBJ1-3	TGTGCCAGGACAGGGGCCCTTGGAAACACCATATATTTT	CARTGALGNTIYF
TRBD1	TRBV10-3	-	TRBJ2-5	TGTGCCATCAGTCCCCGGGGGGACAGGGTAGAGACCCAGTACTTC	CAISPRGDRVETQYF
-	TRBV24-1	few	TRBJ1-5	TGTGCCACCAGTGAGACCCGACAGACGGAGCCCCAGCATTTT	CATSETRQTEPQHF
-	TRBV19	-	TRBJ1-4	TGTGCCAGTAGTACCGAAGGACTAGCAACTAATGAAAAACTGTTTTTT	CASSTEGLATNEKLFF
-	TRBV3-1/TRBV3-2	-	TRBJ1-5	TGTGCCAGCAGCCAATACCGATGGCAGAAAAATAGCAATCAGCCCCAGCATTTT	CASSQYRWQKNSNQPQHF
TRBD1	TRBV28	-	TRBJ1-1	TGTGCCAGCAGTTTTGTGAGGGGGCTTAGGAACACTGAAGCTTTCTTT	CASSFVRGLRNTEAFF
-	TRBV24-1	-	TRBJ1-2	TGTGCCACCAGTGACCGGGGTCGGAACTATGGCTACACCTTC	CATSDRGRNYGYTF
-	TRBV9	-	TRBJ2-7	TGTGCCAGCAGCCCGCGGGGCCAAGGGGACGAGCAGTACTTC	CASSPRGQGDEQYF
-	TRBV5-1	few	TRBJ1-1	TGCGCCAGCAGCTTGTCAAGCCTAGGAAGCACTGAAGCTTTCTTT	CASSLSSLGSTEAFF
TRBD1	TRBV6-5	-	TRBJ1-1	TGTGCCAGCAGTACCCCAACAGGGGCTCAGGGAGCTTTCTTT	CASSTPTGAQGAFF
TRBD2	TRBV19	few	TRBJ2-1	TGTGCCAGTAGTCCGGCTAGCGGGGGGGTCGGTGAGCAGTTCTTC	CASSPASGGVGEQFF
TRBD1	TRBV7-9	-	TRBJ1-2	TGTGCCAGCAGCCCGTGGACAGGGGGAAACTATGGCTACACCTTC	CASSPWTGGNYGYTF
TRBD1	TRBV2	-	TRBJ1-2	TGTGCCAGCAAGGGACAGGGACTTTATGGCTACACCTTC	CASKGQGLYGYTF
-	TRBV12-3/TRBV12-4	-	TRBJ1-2	TGTGCCAGCAGTTTTGGCCTCAACTATGGCTACACCTTC	CASSFGLNYGYTF
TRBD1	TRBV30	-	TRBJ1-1	TGTGCCTGGGCGACAGGGAGAAACACTGAAGCTTTCTTT	CAWATGRNTEAFF
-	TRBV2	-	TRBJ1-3	TGTGCCAGCAGCGGCTCTGGAAACACCATATATTTT	CASSGSGNTIYF
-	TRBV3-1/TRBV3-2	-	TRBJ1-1	TGTGCCAGCAGCCAAGACGTCAGGAACACTGAAGCTTTCTTT	CASSQDVRNTEAFF
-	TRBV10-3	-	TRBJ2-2	TGTGCCACCGGAGACAGGAACACCGGGGAGCTGTTTTTT	CATGDRNTGELFF
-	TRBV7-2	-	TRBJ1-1	TGTGCCAGCAGCCCCCAGGGGAACACTGAAGCTTTCTTT	CASSPQGNTEAFF
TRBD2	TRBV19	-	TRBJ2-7	TGTGCCAGTAGTCCAATCGGGGGGACGGCCTACGAGCAGTACTTC	CASSPIGGTAYEQYF
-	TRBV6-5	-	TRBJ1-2	TGTGCCACCAGGCCAGGGAGGAACTATGGCTACACCTTC	CATRPGRNYGYTF
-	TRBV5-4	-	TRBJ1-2	TGTGCCAGCAGCCCCCCGGACAGTTTTTATGGCTACACCTTC	CASSPPDSFYGYTF
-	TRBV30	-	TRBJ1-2	TGTGCCTGGAGTCGAGGAAGCTATGGCTACACCTTC	CAWSRGSYGYTF
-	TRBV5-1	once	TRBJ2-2	TGCGCCAGCAGCTTAAACAACCCCACCACCGGGGAGCTGTTTTTT	CASSLNNPTTGELFF
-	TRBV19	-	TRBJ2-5	TGTGCCAGTAGTTTCCGCCAAGAGACCCAGTACTTC	CASSFRQETQYF
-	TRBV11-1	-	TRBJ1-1	TGTGCCAGCAGCTCACCACTGGGGGGGTTAGGCACTGAAGCTTTCTTT	CASSSPLGGLGTEAFF
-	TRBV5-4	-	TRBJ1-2	TGTGCCAGCAGCTCGTCCTATGGCTACACCTTC	CASSSSYGYTF
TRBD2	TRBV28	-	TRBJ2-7	TGTGCCAGCAGTTTAATACAGGCCGGGGGGGAGCAGTACTTC	CASSLIQAGGEQYF
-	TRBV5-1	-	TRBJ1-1	TGCGCCAGCAGCGTCCCACAGGGTACGGCTTTCTTT	CASSVPQGTAFF
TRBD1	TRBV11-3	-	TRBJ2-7	TGTGCCAGCAGCTTATCGAGGACAGGCGAGCAGTACTTC	CASSLSRTGEQYF
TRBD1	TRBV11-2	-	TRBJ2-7	TGTGCCAGCACGAGGGGGCGTACAGAGCAGTACTTC	CASTRGRTEQYF
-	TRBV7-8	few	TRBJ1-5	TGTGCCAGCAGCTTAGAGACAGGACAGCCCCAGCATTTT	CASSLETGQPQHF
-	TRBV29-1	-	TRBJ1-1	TGCAGCGTTGACCCGTTTAACACTGAAGCTTTCTTT	CSVDPFNTEAFF
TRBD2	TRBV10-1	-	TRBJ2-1	TGCGCCAGCGGTAACCCTAGCGGGGGCAACAATGAGCAGTTCTTC	CASGNPSGGNNEQFF
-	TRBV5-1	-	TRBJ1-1	TGCGCCAGCAGCCCCCTCCAGGACACTGAAGCTTTCTTT	CASSPLQDTEAFF
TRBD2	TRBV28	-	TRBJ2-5	TGTGCCAGCAGTTTACGTCTGGAACTAGCGGAGGTCTGGGAGACCCAGTACTTC	CASSLRLELAEVWETQYF
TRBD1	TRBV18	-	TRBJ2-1	TGTGCCAGCTCACCACGGGGGACAGGGGGCCGCTCCTACAATGAGCAGTTCTTC	CASSPRGTGGRSYNEQFF
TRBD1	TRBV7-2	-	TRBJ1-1	TGTGCCAGCAGCTGGGACAGAAGGACTGAAGCTTTCTTT	CASSWDRRTEAFF
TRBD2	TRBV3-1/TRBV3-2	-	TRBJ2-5	TGTGCCAGCAGCCAGCGGACTAGCTGGACGGGGACCCAGTACTTC	CASSQRTSWTGTQYF
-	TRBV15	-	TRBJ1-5	TGTGCCACCAGCAACAGGGTAACGAGCAATCAGCCCCAGCATTTT	CATSNRVTSNQPQHF
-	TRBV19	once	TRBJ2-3	TGTGCCAGTAGTATGGGGCGAGGGGGAGTTGGAGATACGCAGTATTTT	CASSMGRGGVGDTQYF
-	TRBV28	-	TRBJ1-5	TGTGCCAGCAGTTTTTTACTCGGGTATCAGCCCCAGCATTTT	CASSFLLGYQPQHF
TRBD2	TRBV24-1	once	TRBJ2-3	TGTGCCACCAGTGACCCTCCGGCGGGGGGCGCAGATACGCAGTATTTT	CATSDPPAGGADTQYF
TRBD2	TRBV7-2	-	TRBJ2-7	TGTGCCAGCAGCTCGGGCCGTGGGAGGGGCTCCTACGAGCAGTACTTC	CASSSGRGRGSYEQYF